The T cell receptor (beta chain) under discussion was sequenced for a study of Tregs in tolerant kidney transplant recipients (dated by TCRdb to 2018 to 2020). For the study in its entirety: The study applied TCRbeta sequencing to find donor-specific regulatory T cells before combined kidney and bone marrow transplantation and then followed those same cells after transplant.

For TCRbeta CDR3 sequencing, genomic DNA was extracted from sorted cells using the QIAGEN DNeasy Blood and Tissue Kit. Through immunoSEQ, high-throughput TCRbeta CDR3 sequencing was done commercially, including PCR amplification with internal controls and bias correction. Per the source publication's procedure: Unique productive TCRbeta sequences were defined by CDR3 nucleotide sequence where primers matched, and otherwise by CDR3 amino acid sequence together with Vbeta and Jbeta genes. To correct for sorting error, sequences found in more than one sorted population at a frequency ratio of 2:1 or less were discarded, and the remaining shared sequences were assigned to the population with the higher frequency. Sequences were defined as donor-reactive when expanded at least 5-fold in CFSE-low cells versus unstimulated cells and present at a frequency of at least 0.01% in CFSE-low cells. Repertoire divergence was quantified by Jensen-Shannon divergence calculated from the top 100 TCRbeta sequences ranked by frequency. For samples with multiple sequencing runs, sorting error was corrected separately for each run before the runs were pooled. Here the immuneACCESS table is served through TCRdb, limited to in-frame sequences with V and J called. Missing clones are a known gap in these copies; in checked studies unresolved V genes cover under half, and the rest lacks a known reason. V and J calls and clone size come straight from that table; D and trimming were deduced from the DNA. This sample comprises approximately 82,000 clones, roughly 93% of them detected only once. The biggest ten clones account for 1.6% of the sample.

The paper's findings and limits, for the study overall: Expanding Tregs with activated donor B cells appeared to identify the most biologically relevant and donor-specific TCRbeta repertoire. Because only a small number of patients were included, the study had limitations, and the results will need to be validated in larger populations as well as under other immunosuppression protocols. Biological reproducibility was not examined directly, but technical replication error appeared to be minimal. Donor-specific Treg expansion was found to exceed global Treg expansion in tolerant patients, suggesting antigen-driven rather than nonspecific expansion. For some patients the PCR primers changed over time, which made it impossible to compare the samples from those patients at the nucleotide level.

Counted from cysteine to phenylalanine, this CDR3 has 13 amino acids. The DNA shown is the 39-base CDR3, in frame from base 1. After removal of 4 bases from V and 1 base from J, the junction retains 1 base not matched to a gene. The germline V gene (reference sequence) gives CDR1 as GTSNPN and CDR2 as SVGIG. Transplants used related donors with nonmyeloablative bone marrow transplantation; mixed chimerism was transient in the human trials. Unstimulated Tregs (CD4+CD25+CD127-), CD4+ non-Tregs (CD4+CD25-), CD4 and CD8 cells were FACS-sorted from thawed PBMCs. Patients were several combined kidney and bone marrow transplant recipients from the ITN036ST trial, and only these trial subjects had samples available. Healthy control blood was processed to PBMCs by Ficoll density gradient and cryopreserved, and patient PBMCs were collected before and after transplant. As regards this clone: Its binding antigen is unknown. Base quality data are lacking; no much larger clone is found one base away.

The TCR originated in a human patient who received a combined kidney and bone marrow transplant. Some T cells may derive from the graft donor when a transplant has been performed. The sequenced sample was CD4+ T cells from blood (PBMCs), obtained 12 months after the transplant. The chain is encoded by TRBV30 joined to TRBJ1-5; a stretch of 7 junction bases matches TRBD1. CDR3 region: CAWNRGSNQPQHF. The DNA sequence follows: TGTGCCTGGAACAGGGGAAGCAATCAGCCCCAGCATTTT.